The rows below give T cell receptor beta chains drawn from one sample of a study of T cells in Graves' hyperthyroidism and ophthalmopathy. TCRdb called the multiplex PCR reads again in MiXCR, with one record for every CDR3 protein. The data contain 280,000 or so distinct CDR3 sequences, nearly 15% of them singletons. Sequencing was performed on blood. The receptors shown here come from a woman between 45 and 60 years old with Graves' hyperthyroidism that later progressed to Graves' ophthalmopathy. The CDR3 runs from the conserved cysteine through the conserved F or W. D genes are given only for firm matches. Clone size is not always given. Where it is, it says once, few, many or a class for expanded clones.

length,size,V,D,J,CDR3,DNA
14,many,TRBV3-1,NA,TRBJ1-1,CASGWLSRGTEAFF,TGTGCCAGCGGTTGGCTCAGCCGGGGCACTGAAGCTTTCTTT
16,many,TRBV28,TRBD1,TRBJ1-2,CASSFTYRGPNYGYTF,TGTGCCAGCAGTTTTACTTACAGGGGGCCTAACTATGGCTACACCTTC
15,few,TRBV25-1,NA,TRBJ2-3,CASSEWGNRPDTQYF,TGTGCCAGCAGTGAATGGGGGAATAGGCCAGATACGCAGTATTTT
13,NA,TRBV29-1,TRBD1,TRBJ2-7,CSVYADRGHEQYF,TGCAGCGTATATGCGGACAGGGGCCACGAGCAGTACTTC
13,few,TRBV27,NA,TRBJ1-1,CASSHGASLEAFF,TGTGCCAGCAGTCATGGGGCTTCGTTAGAAGCTTTCTTT
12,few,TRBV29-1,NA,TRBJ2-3,CSAEGGGDTQYF,TGCAGCGCCGAGGGGGGGGGGGATACGCAGTATTTT
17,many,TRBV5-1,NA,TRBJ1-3,CASSFSHGLSGGNTIYF,TGCGCCAGCAGCTTCTCTCACGGTCTCTCTGGAGGAAACACCATATATTTT
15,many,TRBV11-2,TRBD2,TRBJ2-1,CASSLESGMYNEQFF,TGTGCCAGCAGCTTAGAGAGCGGGATGTACAATGAGCAGTTCTTC
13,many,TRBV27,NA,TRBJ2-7,CASSLTQSYEQYF,TGTGCCAGCAGTTTAACACAATCCTACGAGCAGTACTTC
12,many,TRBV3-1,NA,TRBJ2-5,CASNLGTETQYF,TGTGCCAGCAACCTGGGAACAGAGACCCAGTACTTC
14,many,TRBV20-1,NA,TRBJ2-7,CSATVAGTAYEQYF,TGCAGTGCTACGGTCGCGGGAACCGCCTACGAGCAGTACTTC
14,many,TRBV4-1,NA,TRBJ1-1,CASSHPGLNTEAFF,TGCGCCAGCAGCCATCCGGGCCTGAACACTGAAGCTTTCTTT
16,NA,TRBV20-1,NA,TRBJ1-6,CSAPYGRSSYNSPLHF,TGCAGTGCCCCATACGGGCGGAGCTCCTATAATTCACCCCTCCACTTT
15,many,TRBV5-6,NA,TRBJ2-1,CASSLAHLPYNEQFF,TGTGCCAGCAGCTTGGCTCACCTACCTTACAATGAGCAGTTCTTC
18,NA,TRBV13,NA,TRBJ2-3,CASSSRTGTHPVTDTQYF,TGTGCCAGCAGCTCTAGGACCGGGACGCATCCGGTCACAGATACGCAGTATTTT
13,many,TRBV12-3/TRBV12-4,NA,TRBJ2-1,CASSFDTYNEQFF,TGTGCCAGCAGTTTTGACACCTACAATGAGCAGTTCTTC
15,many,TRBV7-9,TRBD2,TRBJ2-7,CASSSWTSGTYEQYF,TGTGCCAGCAGCTCCTGGACTAGCGGAACCTACGAGCAGTACTTC
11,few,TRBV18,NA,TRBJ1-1,CASSPSVEAFF,TGTGCCAGCTCACCATCTGTTGAAGCTTTCTTT
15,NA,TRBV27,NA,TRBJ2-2,CASSDSVTNIGELFF,TGTGCCAGCAGTGATTCAGTGACGAACATTGGGGAGCTGTTTTTT
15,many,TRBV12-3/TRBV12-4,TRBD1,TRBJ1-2,CASSPGGGGNYGYTF,TGTGCCAGCAGTCCAGGGGGGGGGGGGAACTATGGCTACACCTTC
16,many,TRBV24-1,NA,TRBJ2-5,CATSDSPRTAQETQYF,TGTGCCACCAGTGACTCTCCTAGGACAGCCCAAGAGACCCAGTACTTC
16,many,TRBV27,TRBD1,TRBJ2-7,CASSPPRDRGLFEQYF,TGTGCCAGCAGTCCTCCCCGGGACAGGGGACTATTTGAGCAGTACTTC
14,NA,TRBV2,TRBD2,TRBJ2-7,CASRPELAGYEQYF,TGTGCCAGCAGGCCGGAACTAGCGGGATACGAGCAGTACTTC
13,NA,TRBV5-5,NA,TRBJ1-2,CASSWDLDYGYTF,TGTGCCAGCAGCTGGGACCTGGACTATGGCTACACCTTC
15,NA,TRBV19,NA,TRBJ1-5,CASSIQGGRSQPQHF,TGTGCCAGTAGTATCCAGGGCGGTAGGAGTCAGCCCCAGCATTTT
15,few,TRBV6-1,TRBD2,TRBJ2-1,CASSSGTSEHNEQFF,TGTGCCAGCAGTTCCGGGACTAGCGAGCACAATGAGCAGTTCTTC
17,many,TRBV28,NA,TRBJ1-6,CASSLGGEKPYNSPLHF,TGTGCCAGCAGTTTGGGAGGGGAGAAGCCCTATAATTCACCCCTCCACTTT
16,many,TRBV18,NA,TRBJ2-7,CASSPYETGRSYEQYF,TGTGCCAGCTCACCATACGAGACAGGTCGCTCCTACGAGCAGTACTTC
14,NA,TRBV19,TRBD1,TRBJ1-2,CASSTDRTPSGYTF,TGTGCCAGTAGCACGGACAGGACCCCGAGTGGCTACACCTTC
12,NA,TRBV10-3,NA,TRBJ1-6,CACRQGGSPLHF,TGTGCCTGCAGGCAGGGAGGTTCACCCCTCCACTTT
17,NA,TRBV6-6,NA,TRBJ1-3,CASSYSRPEEGGNTIYF,TGTGCCAGCAGTTACTCCAGACCGGAGGAAGGGGGAAACACCATATATTTT
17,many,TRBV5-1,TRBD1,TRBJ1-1,CASSLVTGQGADTEAFF,TGCGCCAGCAGCTTAGTGACGGGACAGGGGGCCGACACTGAAGCTTTCTTT
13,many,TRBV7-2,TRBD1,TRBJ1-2,CASSLGQGGGYTF,TGTGCCAGCAGCTTAGGACAGGGAGGAGGCTACACCTTC
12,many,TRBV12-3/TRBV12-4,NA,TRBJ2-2,CASRPGAGELFF,TGTGCCAGCAGACCGGGGGCCGGGGAGCTGTTTTTT
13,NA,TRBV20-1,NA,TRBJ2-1,CSARSGGGNEQFF,TGCAGTGCTAGGTCAGGGGGGGGGAATGAGCAGTTCTTC
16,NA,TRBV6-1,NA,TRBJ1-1,CASSAPRQVINTEAFF,TGTGCCAGCAGTGCCCCCCGACAGGTCATTAACACTGAAGCTTTCTTT
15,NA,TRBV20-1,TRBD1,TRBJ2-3,CSARDYRGDTDTQYF,TGCAGTGCTAGAGATTACAGGGGGGACACAGATACGCAGTATTTT
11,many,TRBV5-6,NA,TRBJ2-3,CASSARDTQYF,TGTGCCAGCAGCGCGAGAGATACGCAGTATTTT
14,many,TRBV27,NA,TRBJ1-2,CASSLSRGNYGYTF,TGTGCCAGCAGTTTATCCCGCGGGAACTATGGCTACACCTTC